This TCR beta chain was recorded in a study of T cell responses to AZD1222 COVID-19 vaccine. Study-wide results and caveats: Spike-wide coverage was observed for vaccine-associated CD4 TCRs, with dominant responses at 160-218 and 743-854.

The count of this clone is one. The target antigen is unknown. Some clones are missing from TCRdb's copy, which holds only in-frame ones; the method was immunoSEQ multiplex PCR. The profile shows about 120,000 clones, around 90% of them singletons. Sequencing was performed on peripheral blood, taken on day 0 of AZD1222 vaccination. This clonotype was sampled from an adult in good health.

The DNA of the CDR3 is TGTGCCAGCAGTTCCAGGGATCAGGTTGAAAAACTGTTTTTT. Translation gives CASSSRDQVEKLFF. V usage is TRBV6-5 and J usage is TRBJ1-4; perhaps TRBD1 as D (5 bases). CDR1 is MNHEY, CDR2 SVGAGI, per germline. The CDR3 contains 14 residues. V gave up 4 bases and J gave up 7 bases, with 13 bases separating them.